This TCR beta chain is from a study of T cells after yellow fever vaccination. They built TCR cDNA with 5'RACE template switching, a step that put in a universal primer site and UMIs. TCRdb reanalysed the 5' RACE reads using MiXCR and keeps one entry per CDR3 protein. The data contain about 580,000 distinct CDR3 sequences, around a sixth of them singletons. Per the germline V gene, CDR1 is LNHNV and CDR2 is YYDKDF (reference sequence). The CDR3 has 15 amino acids. The V gene end was trimmed by 0 bases and the J gene end by 9 bases; junction bases not matched to a gene: 4. In its sample, this clonotype was seen a few times.

This sample comprised PBMCs, obtained less than 6 days after the first yellow fever vaccination. The TCR comes from a young man who received the YFV17D yellow fever vaccine. This chain joins TRBV15 and TRBJ2-1, with 11 bases aligning to TRBD1. In DNA form, the CDR3 reads TGTGCCACCAGCAGAGATTGGACAGGGGGCAGTGAGCAGTTCTTC. This sequence encodes CATSRDWTGGSEQFF.